One and the same sample provided the 26 T cell receptor beta chains below, sequenced in a study of T cell clonality in common variable immunodeficiency (dated by TCRdb to about 2015). The library was made by the immunoSEQ multiplex PCR assay. TCRdb re-hosts the immuneACCESS table, in-frame sequences only. Its copies lack some clones; in the studies checked, an unresolved V gene accounts for under half of them, and the cause for the rest is not known. The sample records about 81,000 clones, none occurring a single time. Clones ranked in the top ten supply over 0.7% of the sample. The sequencing sample was made of peripheral blood mononuclear cells. The receptors were sampled from a person aged 18 to 75 in good health.

The sample holds many counts of this clone. The read ends 3 residues early relative to the CDR3; the germline J gene fills the gap. The genes are TRBV4-1 and TRBJ2-5; 11 positions match TRBD1. Germline loops: CDR1 MGHRA, CDR2 YSYEKL. The V segment lost 5 bases and the J segment 2 bases; nucleotides outside the gene matches: 4. This CDR3 comprises 15 residues. Incomplete CDR3 DNA: TGCGCCAGCAGCTATGGGACAGGGGGACAAGAGACC. It translates to CASSYGTGGQET. The full CDR3 protein is CASSYGTGGQETQYF.

This clone was counted only a few times. The junction shows a germline mismatch at one end, possibly a read error. From the germline J gene comes the end of the CDR3, since the read stops 3 residues before it. V is TRBV7-7 and J is TRBJ2-2; 11 bases are a match to TRBD2. This CDR3 has 16 residues. Germline V gene sequence: CDR1 SSHAT, CDR2 FNYEAQ (reference sequence). This CDR3 reads CASSPLAGGYTGELFF. The CDR3 DNA, read in part, is TGTGCTAGCAGCCCCCTAGCGGGAGGTTACACCGGGGAG.

The table lists this clone with many counts. The DNA ends 3 residues before the CDR3 does, and the rest of the CDR3 is filled in from the germline J gene. The chain employs TRBV7-6 and TRBJ2-2; TRBD1 aligns across 10 bases. The CDR3 length is 15 residues. Germline V gives CDR1 SGHVS, CDR2 FNYEAQ. The V gene end was trimmed by 2 bases and the J gene end by 5 bases; junction bases not matched to a gene: 2. The CDR3 loop is CASSLRQGATGELFF. CDR3 DNA (partial): TGTGCCAGCAGCTTAAGACAGGGGGCGACCGGGGAG.

Regarding this clone: The read ends 3 residues shy of where the CDR3 ends; the end is completed using the germline J gene. V usage is TRBV11-3 and J usage is TRBJ2-7; a possible D gene is TRBD2 (7 bases). V lost 5 bases to trimming and J lost 5 bases, with 13 bases between them. The CDR3 extends over 13 amino acids. CDR1 is SGHNT and CDR2 is YENEEA in the germline V gene. The CDR3 reads CASSLSGGNEQYF. The part of the CDR3 DNA that was read is TGTGCCAGCAGCCTTTCGGGGGGCAACGAG.

As regards this clone: The CDR3 is cut off 3 residues early in the read; its end comes from the germline J gene. V is TRBV19 and J is TRBJ1-2; D perhaps matches TRBD1 (6 bases). The CDR3 extends over 13 amino acids. V was shortened by 6 bases and J by 6 bases, with 14 bases between the two germline ends. The germline gives CDR1 LNHDA, CDR2 SQIVND (reference sequence). Here the CDR3 reads CASRVGGLDGYTF. Partial CDR3 DNA: TGTGCCAGTAGGGTGGGGGGGCTGGATGGC.

This clone showed up just a few times. Germline is not matched at one junction end, which may reflect a read error. The read gets to within 3 residues of the CDR3 end, and the germline J gene fills in the rest. The genes are TRBV7-9 and TRBJ2-7, with D hard to call. Germline V gene sequence: CDR1 SEHNR, CDR2 FQNEAQ (reference sequence). The CDR3 consists of 13 residues. The CDR3 sequence: CSSAAYEAYEQYF. CDR3 DNA, as far as it was read: TGTTCCAGCGCCGCTTATGAGGCCTACGAG.

This clone was observed at least ten times. The observed sequence ends 3 residues before the CDR3 terminus, with the missing tail filled in from the germline J gene. The genes are TRBV5-4 and TRBJ1-4; 8 bases agree with TRBD1. J gave up 8 bases and V 4 bases, and 10 bases lay outside the gene matches. The CDR3 has 15 amino acids. Per the germline V gene, CDR1 is SGHNT and CDR2 is YYREEE (reference sequence). CDR3 loop: CASSPGTGTPEKLFF. The covered CDR3 bases are TGTGCCAGCAGCCCAGGGACAGGAACCCCCGAAAAA.

This clone was counted at least ten times. The CDR3 end falls 3 residues outside the read, so it is completed with the germline J gene. The chain links TRBV4-2 to TRBJ2-3, with D unresolved. From germline, CDR1 is LGHNA and CDR2 YNFKEQ. There are 17 residues in the CDR3. Deletions cut 0 bases from V and 0 bases from J, with 13 bases between. CDR3 protein: CASSQERSRLSTDTQYF. The sequenced CDR3 bases are TGTGCCAGCAGCCAAGAACGGTCGAGACTCAGCACAGATACG.

CDR3 residues: CASILSGRAGGTQYF. CDR3 DNA, as far as it was read: TGTGCCAGCATCCTTAGCGGGAGGGCGGGCGGGACC. This sequence joins TRBV7-9 and TRBJ2-5, with 11 bases identical to TRBD2. The observed sequence ends 3 residues before the CDR3 terminus, with the missing tail filled in from the germline J gene. This CDR3 contains 15 residues. CDR1 SEHNR and CDR2 FQNEAQ come from the germline V gene (reference sequence). The V gene end was trimmed by 7 bases and the J gene end by 7 bases; junction bases not matched to a gene: 11. Variable domain in full (rest from reference TRBV7-9 and TRBJ2-5): DTGVSQNPRHKITKRGQNVTFRCDPISEHNRLYWYRQTLGQGPEFLTYFQNEAQLEKSRLLSDRFSAERPKGSFSTLEIQRTEQGDSAMYLCASILSGRAGGTQYFGPGTRLLVL.

This clone has a count of ten or more. Read sequence stops 3 residues before the CDR3 end, and the germline J gene provides the missing end. The chain is built from TRBV19 and TRBJ1-6; 8 positions agree with TRBD1. Germline CDR1 and CDR2: LNHDA and SQIVND (reference sequence). V gave up 0 bases and J gave up 7 bases; unmatched junction bases: 2. The CDR3 is 15 residues long. CDR3: CASSIEGTGNSPLHF. The DNA read from the CDR3 is TGTGCCAGTAGTATAGAAGGGACAGGCAATTCACCC.

This clone appeared many times. The read ends 3 residues shy of where the CDR3 ends; the end is completed using the germline J gene. Other DNA sequences within the sample encode an identical CDR3. V usage is TRBV20-1 and J usage is TRBJ1-5; TRBD1 agrees at 8 bases. Trimming took 2 bases from V and 6 from J; bases not matched to a gene: 0. CDR1 and CDR2 (germline): DFQATT, SNEGSKA (reference sequence). The CDR3 covers 12 residues. CDR3 loop: CSARTGGQPQHF. Incomplete CDR3 DNA: TGCAGTGCTAGAACAGGGGGTCAGCCC.

This clone showed up many times. The sequenced fragment ends 3 residues before the CDR3 boundary, so the rest is inferred from the germline J gene. The chain combines TRBV19 with TRBJ2-6, with TRBD1 matching 11 bases. This CDR3 has 18 amino acids. Unmatched junction bases numbered 3, after V lost 2 bases and J lost 0 bases. Germline CDR1 and CDR2: LNHDA and SQIVND (reference sequence). CDR3 loop: CASSITGTGGSGANVLTF. The sequenced CDR3 bases are TGTGCCAGTAGTATAACCGGGACAGGGGGCTCTGGGGCCAACGTC.

This clone was detected many times. The CDR3 is cut off 3 residues early in the read; its end comes from the germline J gene. The rearrangement links TRBV2 to TRBJ2-5, with TRBD1 as a possible D gene (5 bases). The CDR3 consists of 13 residues. Trimming pared 5 bases from V and 1 base from J, leaving 8 bases between. In germline, CDR1 is SNHLY, CDR2 FYNNEI. The CDR3 loop is CASSPGIQETQYF. The sequenced part of the CDR3 DNA is TGTGCCAGCAGTCCAGGGATCCAAGAGACC.

At least ten counts were recorded for this clone. At one end, the junction sequence differs from germline, possibly due to a read error. The read halts 3 residues ahead of the CDR3 end, with the missing end drawn from the germline J gene. The rearrangement joins TRBV7-7 to TRBJ2-1, with TRBD2 matching over 10 bases. The CDR3 length is 17 residues. Per germline, CDR1 SSHAT and CDR2 FNYEAQ (reference sequence). The CDR3 region is CASSLSPGLADYNEQFF. CDR3 DNA (partial): TGTGCTAGCAGCTTATCACCCGGACTAGCGGACTACAATGAG.

There are many counts of this clone. The read terminates 3 residues before the CDR3 end, so the remaining end is supplied by the germline J gene. The rearrangement joins TRBV7-3 to TRBJ2-3; 8 bases line up with TRBD2. The junction had 9 bases not matched to a gene; V was cut back by 5 bases and J by 2 bases. The germline CDR1 and CDR2 sequences are SGHTA and FQGTGA. The CDR3 loop spans 16 amino acids. CDR3 residues: CASSPDSGAPTDTQYF. CDR3 DNA (partial): TGTGCCAGCAGCCCGGATAGCGGGGCTCCCACAGATACG.

There are many counts of this clone. The read is 3 residues too short to cover the CDR3 end, so that end is filled in from the germline J gene. The J gene is TRBJ2-1, the V gene TRBV6-4; D is perhaps TRBD1 (6 bases). V was clipped by 0 bases and J by 3 bases, with 9 bases between them. Germline CDR1 is MRHNA and CDR2 is SNTAGT. CDR3 length: 15 amino acids. Here the CDR3 reads CASSDSTGSYNEQFF. CDR3 DNA, as far as it was read: TGTGCCAGCAGTGACTCGACAGGCAGCTACAATGAG.

This clone was counted many times. Read data end 3 residues before the CDR3 end; the end is taken from the germline J gene. The chain combines TRBV20-1 with TRBJ2-7, with TRBD2 identical over 8 bases. V was clipped by 1 base and J by 2 bases; unmatched bases: 4. Germline assignment: CDR1 DFQATT and CDR2 SNEGSKA (reference sequence). This CDR3 region has 14 residues. CDR3 residues: CSARVLADPYEQYF. The CDR3 bases that were read are TGCAGTGCTAGAGTACTAGCGGACCCCTACGAG.

The covered CDR3 bases are TGTGCCAGTAGTATAGTCCAGGGACAGCCC. This codes for CASSIVQGQP. The full CDR3 reads CASSIVQGQPQHF. The J gene is TRBJ1-5, the V gene TRBV19, with TRBD1 as a possible D gene (5 bases). The CDR3 extends 3 residues past the end of the read, so its final part is completed from the germline J gene. CDR3 length: 13 amino acids. CDR1 LNHDA and CDR2 SQIVND come from the germline V gene (reference sequence). V was trimmed by 1 base and J by 7 bases, leaving 8 bases between them. Combining the CDR3 with reference TRBV19 and TRBJ1-5 gives the whole variable domain DGGITQSPKYLFRKEGQNVTLSCEQNLNHDAMYWYRQDPGQGLRLIYYSQIVNDFQKGDIAEGYSVSREKKESFPLTVTSAQKNPTAFYLCASSIVQGQPQHFGDGTRLSIL.

This clone was detected ten times or more. The read terminates 3 residues before the CDR3 end, so the remaining end is supplied by the germline J gene. J is TRBJ1-1 and V is TRBV20-1, with 7 bases lining up with TRBD1. The junction had 5 bases not matched to a gene; V was cut back by 1 base and J by 0 bases. CDR1 is DFQATT and CDR2 is SNEGSKA in the germline V gene (reference sequence). The CDR3 contains 15 residues. The chain's CDR3 is CSARGRTGMNTEAFF. The CDR3 bases that were read are TGCAGTGCTAGAGGTCGGACAGGAATGAACACTGAA.

The table lists this clone with many counts. Read sequence stops 3 residues before the CDR3 end, and the germline J gene provides the missing end. The chain has TRBV6-2 or TRBV6-3 and TRBJ2-1, with 8 positions matching TRBD2. Trimming removed 5 bases from V and 7 bases from J; junction bases left unmatched: 10. The CDR3 has 15 residues. Germline lookup yields CDR1 MNHEY and CDR2 SVGEGT. CDR3 bases read: TGTGCCAGCAGTCCCAGCGGGAGTAGGAGGAATGAG. Its translation is CASSPSGSRRNE. The complete CDR3 protein is CASSPSGSRRNEQFF.

This clone was seen many times. The read ends 3 residues early relative to the CDR3; the germline J gene fills the gap. This sequence joins TRBV5-1 and TRBJ1-6, with D perhaps matching TRBD1 (6 bases). This CDR3 is 15 amino acids long. The germline V gene has CDR1 SGHRS and CDR2 YFSETQ. Between the trimmed V and J ends, which lost 3 bases and 6 bases, there was a span of 13 bases. Partial CDR3 DNA: TGCGCCAGCAGCTACGCTAGGGACATTAATTCACCC. Translation: CASSYARDINSP. The CDR3 in full is CASSYARDINSPLHF.

This clone has ten or more counts. The sequence runs out 3 residues before the end of the CDR3; the remainder is reconstructed from the germline J gene. The chain uses TRBV10-3 and TRBJ2-3, with 7 bases fitting TRBD2. The CDR3 runs to 18 residues. V was clipped by 0 bases and J by 5 bases; unmatched bases: 14. Germline V lookup: CDR1 ENHRY, CDR2 SYGVKD. The CDR3 bases that were read are TGTGCCATCAGTGAGTCGGCCGGGGGGAGTAGACGAGGAGATACG. Its protein is CAISESAGGSRRGDT. The whole CDR3 is CAISESAGGSRRGDTQYF.

This clone was recorded at least ten times. Read sequence stops 3 residues before the CDR3 end, and the germline J gene provides the missing end. The V call is TRBV7-9, the J call TRBJ1-2; D gene unclear. V lost 3 bases to trimming and J lost 4 bases, with 9 bases between them. The germline CDR1 and CDR2 sequences are SEHNR and FQNEAQ (reference sequence). The CDR3 loop spans 13 amino acids. The CDR3 sequence is CASSLLPGYGYTF. The CDR3 bases that were read are TGTGCCAGCAGCTTGCTACCGGGCTATGGC.

This clone was seen repeatedly, ten times or more. Read sequence stops 3 residues before the CDR3 end, and the germline J gene provides the missing end. This chain uses TRBV19 with TRBJ1-2; 7 bases fit TRBD1. The CDR3 length is 14 residues. Losses at the gene ends were 1 base for V and 6 bases for J; bases not matched to a gene: 5. Germline CDR1 is LNHDA and CDR2 is SQIVND (reference sequence). This chain's CDR3 is CASSIAWDRDGYTF. The sequenced CDR3 bases are TGTGCCAGTAGTATAGCCTGGGACAGAGATGGC.

In this sample, this clone turned up many times. The read ends 3 residues before the CDR3 terminus; that terminus is restored from the germline J gene. The V gene is TRBV19, the J gene TRBJ1-2; D not certain. The CDR3 is made up of 14 amino acids. Germline V gives CDR1 LNHDA, CDR2 SQIVND (reference sequence). The CDR3 here is CASSIGRISGGYTF. The sequenced part of the CDR3 DNA is TGTGCCAGTAGTATAGGCCGCATTTCCGGGGGC. Full variable domain (missing parts from reference TRBV19 and TRBJ1-2): DGGITQSPKYLFRKEGQNVTLSCEQNLNHDAMYWYRQDPGQGLRLIYYSQIVNDFQKGDIAEGYSVSREKKESFPLTVTSAQKNPTAFYLCASSIGRISGGYTFGSGTRLTVV.

This clone has at least ten counts. Read coverage stops 3 residues before the CDR3 terminus; the germline J gene supplies the remainder. J is TRBJ2-3 and V is TRBV28; D is perhaps TRBD2 (6 bases). The germline V gene encodes CDR1 MDHEN and CDR2 SYDVKM. V was pared by 4 bases and J by 2 bases, with 13 bases between. This CDR3 is 15 amino acids long. CDR3 DNA (partial): TGTGCCAGCAGTTCGACTAGACAGTTCACAGATACG. It specifies CASSSTRQFTDT. The full CDR3 is CASSSTRQFTDTQYF.